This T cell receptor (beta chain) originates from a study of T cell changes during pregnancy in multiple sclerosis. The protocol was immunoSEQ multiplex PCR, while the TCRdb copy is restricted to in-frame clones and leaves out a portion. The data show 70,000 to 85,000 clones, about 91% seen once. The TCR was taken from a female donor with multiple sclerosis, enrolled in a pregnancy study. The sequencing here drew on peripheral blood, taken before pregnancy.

CDR3 in amino acids: CASSPDRGVRQPQHF. The CDR3 bases are TGTGCCAGCAGTCCCGACAGGGGCGTTCGTCAGCCCCAGCATTTT. The chain recombines TRBV6-5 with TRBJ1-5; 8 bases agree with TRBD1. V was clipped by 5 bases and J by 6 bases; unmatched bases: 9. The CDR3 consists of 15 residues. Germline V gene lookup returns CDR1 MNHEY and CDR2 SVGAGI.